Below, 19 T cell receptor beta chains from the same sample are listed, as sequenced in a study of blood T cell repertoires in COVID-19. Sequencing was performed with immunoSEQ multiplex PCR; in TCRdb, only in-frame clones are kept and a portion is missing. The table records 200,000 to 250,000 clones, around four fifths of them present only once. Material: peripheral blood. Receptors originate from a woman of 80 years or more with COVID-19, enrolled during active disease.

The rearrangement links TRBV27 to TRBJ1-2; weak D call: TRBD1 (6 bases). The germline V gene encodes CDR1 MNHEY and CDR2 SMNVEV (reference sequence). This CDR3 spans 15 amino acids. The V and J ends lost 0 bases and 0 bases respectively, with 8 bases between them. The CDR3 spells CASSLSAGANYGYTF. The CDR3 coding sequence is TGTGCCAGCAGTTTATCGGCAGGGGCTAACTATGGCTACACCTTC.

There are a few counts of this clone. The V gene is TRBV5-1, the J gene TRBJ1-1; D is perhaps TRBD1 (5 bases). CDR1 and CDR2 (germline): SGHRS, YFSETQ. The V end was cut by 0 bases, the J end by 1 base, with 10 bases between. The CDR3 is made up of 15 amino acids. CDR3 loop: CASSLATGWNTEAFF. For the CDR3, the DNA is TGCGCCAGCAGCTTGGCAACAGGATGGAACACTGAAGCTTTCTTT.

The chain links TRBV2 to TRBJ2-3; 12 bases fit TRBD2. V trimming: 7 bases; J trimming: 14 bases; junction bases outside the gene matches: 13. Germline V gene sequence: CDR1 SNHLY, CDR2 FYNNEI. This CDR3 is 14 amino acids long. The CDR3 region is CASNLAGGARFSYF. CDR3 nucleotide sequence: TGTGCCAGCAATCTAGCGGGGGGGGCTAGATTTTCGTATTTT.

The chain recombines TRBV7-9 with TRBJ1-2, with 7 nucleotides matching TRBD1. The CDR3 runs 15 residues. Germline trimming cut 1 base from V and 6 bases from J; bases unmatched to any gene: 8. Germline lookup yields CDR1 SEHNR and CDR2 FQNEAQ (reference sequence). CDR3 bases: TGTGCCAGCAGCTTAGGGGACAGTACTGCTGATGGCTACACCTTC. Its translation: CASSLGDSTADGYTF.

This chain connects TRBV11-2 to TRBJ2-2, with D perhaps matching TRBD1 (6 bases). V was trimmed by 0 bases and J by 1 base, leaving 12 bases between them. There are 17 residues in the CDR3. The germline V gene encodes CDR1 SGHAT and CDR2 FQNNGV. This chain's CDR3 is CASSLESARGNTGELFF. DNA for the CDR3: TGTGCCAGCAGCTTAGAGTCCGCCAGGGGGAACACCGGGGAGCTGTTTTTT.

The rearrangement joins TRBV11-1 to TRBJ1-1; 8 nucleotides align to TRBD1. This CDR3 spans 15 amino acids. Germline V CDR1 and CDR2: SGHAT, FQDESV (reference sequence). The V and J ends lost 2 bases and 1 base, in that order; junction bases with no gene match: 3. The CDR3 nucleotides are TGTGCCAGCAGCTTAAAGGGGACAGGGAACACTGAAGCTTTCTTT. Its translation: CASSLKGTGNTEAFF.

The CDR3 DNA sequence: TGTGCCAGCTCACCCACAGACCTCAATGAGCAGTTCTTC. Translating it yields CASSPTDLNEQFF. The V gene is TRBV18, the J gene TRBJ2-1; D is unclear. This CDR3 contains 13 residues. Trimming took off 3 bases at V and 6 bases at J, with 9 bases between the two ends. Germline lookup yields CDR1 KGHSH and CDR2 LQKENI.

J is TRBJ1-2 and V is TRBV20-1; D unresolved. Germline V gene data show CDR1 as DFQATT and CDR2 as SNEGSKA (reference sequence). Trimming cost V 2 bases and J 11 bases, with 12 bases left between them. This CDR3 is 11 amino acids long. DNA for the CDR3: TGCAGTGCTAGAACACTAGACGGTTACACCTTC. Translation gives CSARTLDGYTF.

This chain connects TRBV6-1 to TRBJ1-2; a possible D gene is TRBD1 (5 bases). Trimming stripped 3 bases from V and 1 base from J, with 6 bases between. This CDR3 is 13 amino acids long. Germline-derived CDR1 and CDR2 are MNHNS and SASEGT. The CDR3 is CASSDQGNYGYTF. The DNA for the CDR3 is TGTGCCAGCAGTGACCAGGGTAACTATGGCTACACCTTC.

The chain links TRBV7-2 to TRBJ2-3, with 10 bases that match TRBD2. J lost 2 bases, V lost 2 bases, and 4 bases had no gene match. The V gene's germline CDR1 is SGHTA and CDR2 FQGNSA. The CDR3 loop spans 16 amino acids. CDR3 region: CASSLYSGGTTDTQYF. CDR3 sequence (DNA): TGTGCCAGCAGCTTATATAGCGGGGGGACCACAGATACGCAGTATTTT. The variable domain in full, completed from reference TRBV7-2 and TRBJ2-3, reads GAGVSQSPSNKVTEKGKDVELRCDPISGHTALYWYRQSLGQGLEFLIYFQGNSAPDKSGLPSDRFSAERTGGSVSTLTIQRTQQEDSAVYLCASSLYSGGTTDTQYFGPGTRLTVL.

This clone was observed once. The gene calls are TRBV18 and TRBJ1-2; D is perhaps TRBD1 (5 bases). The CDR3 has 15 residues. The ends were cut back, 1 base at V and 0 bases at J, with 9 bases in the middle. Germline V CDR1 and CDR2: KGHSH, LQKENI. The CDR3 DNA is TGTGCCAGCTCACCACTGGACACGACTAACTATGGCTACACCTTC. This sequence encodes CASSPLDTTNYGYTF.

The CDR3 coding sequence is TGTGCCAGCAGCTTGGACCTAGCCTCCTACGAGCAGTACTTC. This sequence encodes CASSLDLASYEQYF. This rearrangement joins TRBV5-4 to TRBJ2-7; TRBD2 might be the D (5 bases). Trimming shortened V by 0 bases and J by 0 bases, and 7 bases separated the two germline ends. This CDR3 contains 14 residues. Germline loops: CDR1 SGHNT, CDR2 YYREEE (reference sequence).

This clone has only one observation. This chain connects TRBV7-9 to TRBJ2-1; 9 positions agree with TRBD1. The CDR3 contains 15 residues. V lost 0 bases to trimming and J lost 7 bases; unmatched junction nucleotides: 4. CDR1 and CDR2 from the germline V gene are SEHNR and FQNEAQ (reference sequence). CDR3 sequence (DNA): TGTGCCAGCAGCTTAGCGGGGACAGGGAGTAATGAGCAGTTCTTC. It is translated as CASSLAGTGSNEQFF.

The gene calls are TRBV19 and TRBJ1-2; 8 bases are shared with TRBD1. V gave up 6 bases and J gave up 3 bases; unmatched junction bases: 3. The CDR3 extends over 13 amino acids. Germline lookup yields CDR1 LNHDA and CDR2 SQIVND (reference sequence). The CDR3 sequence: CASRWGQDYGYTF. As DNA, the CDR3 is TGTGCCAGTAGATGGGGACAGGACTATGGCTACACCTTC.

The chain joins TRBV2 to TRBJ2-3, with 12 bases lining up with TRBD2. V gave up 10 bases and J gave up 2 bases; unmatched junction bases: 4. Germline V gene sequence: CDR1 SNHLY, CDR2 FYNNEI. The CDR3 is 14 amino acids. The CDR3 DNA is TGTGCCAAAGGACTAGCGGGGTCCACAGATACGCAGTATTTT. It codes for CAKGLAGSTDTQYF.

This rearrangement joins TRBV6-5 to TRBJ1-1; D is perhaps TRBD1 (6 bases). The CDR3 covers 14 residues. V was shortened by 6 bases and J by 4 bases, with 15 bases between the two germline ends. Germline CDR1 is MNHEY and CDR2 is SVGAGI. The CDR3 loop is CASSITGSGTEAFF. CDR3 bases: TGTGCCAGCAGCATCACAGGGAGCGGCACTGAAGCTTTCTTT.

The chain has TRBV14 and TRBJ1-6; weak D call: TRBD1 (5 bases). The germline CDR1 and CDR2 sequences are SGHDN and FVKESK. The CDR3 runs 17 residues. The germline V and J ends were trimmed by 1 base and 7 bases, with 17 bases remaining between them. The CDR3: CASSQVDFPRTNSPLHF. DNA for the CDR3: TGTGCCAGCAGCCAAGTCGACTTCCCGCGGACAAATTCACCCCTCCACTTT.

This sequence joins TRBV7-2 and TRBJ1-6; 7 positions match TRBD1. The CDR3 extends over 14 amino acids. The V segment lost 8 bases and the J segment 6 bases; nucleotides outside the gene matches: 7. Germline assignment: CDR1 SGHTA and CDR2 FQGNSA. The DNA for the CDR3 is TGTGCCAGCCAGCGACAGGGCCTTAATTCACCCCTCCACTTT. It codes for CASQRQGLNSPLHF.

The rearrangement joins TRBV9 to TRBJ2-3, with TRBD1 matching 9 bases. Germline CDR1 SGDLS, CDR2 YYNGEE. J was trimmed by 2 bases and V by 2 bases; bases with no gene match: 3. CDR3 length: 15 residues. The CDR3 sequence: CASSVDRGNTDTQYF. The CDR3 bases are TGTGCCAGCAGCGTGGACAGGGGAAACACAGATACGCAGTATTTT.